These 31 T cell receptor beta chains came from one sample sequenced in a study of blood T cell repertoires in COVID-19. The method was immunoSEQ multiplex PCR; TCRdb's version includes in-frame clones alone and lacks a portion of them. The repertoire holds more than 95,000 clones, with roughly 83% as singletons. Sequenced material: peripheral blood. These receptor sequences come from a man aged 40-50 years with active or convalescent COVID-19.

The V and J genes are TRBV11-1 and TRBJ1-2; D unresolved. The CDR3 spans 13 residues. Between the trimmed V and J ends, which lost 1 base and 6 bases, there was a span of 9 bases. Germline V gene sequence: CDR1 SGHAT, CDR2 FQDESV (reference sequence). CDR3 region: CASSLGAGNGYTF. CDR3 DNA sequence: TGTGCCAGCAGCTTAGGAGCGGGTAATGGCTACACCTTC.

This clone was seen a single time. The CDR3 region has the DNA TGCGCCAGCAGCTCCTCTTTACAGGTCAAGGGGGATCCTGAAGCTTTCTTT. It yields the protein CASSSSLQVKGDPEAFF. V and J are TRBV5-1 and TRBJ1-1; D perhaps matches TRBD1 (6 bases). The CDR3 has 17 residues. V dropped 3 bases and J dropped 6 bases, with 24 bases sitting between them. Germline lookup yields CDR1 SGHRS and CDR2 YFSETQ.

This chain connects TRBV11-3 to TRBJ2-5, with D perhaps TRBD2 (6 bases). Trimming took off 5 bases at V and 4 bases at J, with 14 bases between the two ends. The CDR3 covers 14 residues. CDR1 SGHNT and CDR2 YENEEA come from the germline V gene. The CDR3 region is CASSRLADPETQYF. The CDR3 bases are TGTGCCAGCAGCCGATTAGCGGATCCAGAGACCCAGTACTTC.

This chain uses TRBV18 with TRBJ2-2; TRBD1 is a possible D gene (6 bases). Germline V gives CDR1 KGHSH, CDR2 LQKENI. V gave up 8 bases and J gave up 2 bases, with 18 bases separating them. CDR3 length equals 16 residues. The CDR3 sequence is CASARTGLSNTGELFF. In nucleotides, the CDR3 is TGTGCCAGCGCGAGAACAGGGTTGAGTAACACCGGGGAGCTGTTTTTT.

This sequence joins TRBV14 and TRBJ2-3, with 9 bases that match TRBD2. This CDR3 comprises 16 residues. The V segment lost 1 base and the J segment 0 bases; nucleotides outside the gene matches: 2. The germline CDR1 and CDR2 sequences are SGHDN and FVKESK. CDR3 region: CASSQVAGASTDTQYF. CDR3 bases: TGTGCCAGCAGCCAAGTAGCGGGAGCGAGCACAGATACGCAGTATTTT.

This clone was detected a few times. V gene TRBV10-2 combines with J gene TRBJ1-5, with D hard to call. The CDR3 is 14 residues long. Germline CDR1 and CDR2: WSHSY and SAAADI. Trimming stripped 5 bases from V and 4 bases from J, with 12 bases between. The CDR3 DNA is TGCGCCAGCAGTTTCGGGTCTTTAAATCAGCCCCAGCATTTT. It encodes CASSFGSLNQPQHF.

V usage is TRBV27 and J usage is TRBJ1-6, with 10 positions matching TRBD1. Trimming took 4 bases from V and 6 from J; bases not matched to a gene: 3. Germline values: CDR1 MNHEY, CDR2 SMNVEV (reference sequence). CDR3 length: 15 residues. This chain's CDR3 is CASSWGDRGNSPLHF. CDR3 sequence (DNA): TGTGCCAGCAGTTGGGGGGACAGGGGTAATTCACCCCTCCACTTT.

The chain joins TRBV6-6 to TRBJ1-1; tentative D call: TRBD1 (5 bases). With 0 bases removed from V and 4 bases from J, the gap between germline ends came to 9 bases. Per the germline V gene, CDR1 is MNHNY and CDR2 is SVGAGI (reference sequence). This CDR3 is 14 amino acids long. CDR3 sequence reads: CASSYSTGATEAFF. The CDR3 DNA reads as TGTGCCAGCAGTTACTCGACTGGGGCCACTGAAGCTTTCTTT.

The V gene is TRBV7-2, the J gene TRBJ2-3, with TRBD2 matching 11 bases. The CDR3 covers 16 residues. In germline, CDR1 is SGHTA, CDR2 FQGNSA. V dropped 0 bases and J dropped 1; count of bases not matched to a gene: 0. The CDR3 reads CASSLASGRGTDTQYF. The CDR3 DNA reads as TGTGCCAGCAGCTTAGCTAGCGGGAGGGGCACAGATACGCAGTATTTT.

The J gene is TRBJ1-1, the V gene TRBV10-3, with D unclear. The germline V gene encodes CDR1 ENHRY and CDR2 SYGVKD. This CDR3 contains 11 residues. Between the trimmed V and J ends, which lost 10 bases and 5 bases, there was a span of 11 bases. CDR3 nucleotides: TGTGCCACCAAGCAAGATACTGAAGCTTTCTTT. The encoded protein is CATKQDTEAFF.

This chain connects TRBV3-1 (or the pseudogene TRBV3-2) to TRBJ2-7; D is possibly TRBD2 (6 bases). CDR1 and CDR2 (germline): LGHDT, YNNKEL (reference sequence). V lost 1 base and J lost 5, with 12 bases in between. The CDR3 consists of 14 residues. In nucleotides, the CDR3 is TGTGCCAGCAGCCAAGTTGCGGGAATCGACGAGCAGTACTTC. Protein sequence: CASSQVAGIDEQYF.

The CDR3 loop is CASSLAPGGYTF. The CDR3 coding sequence is TGTGCCAGCAGCTTAGCCCCCGGGGGCTACACCTTC. This chain connects TRBV11-2 to TRBJ1-2; the D is unclear. V was clipped by 1 base and J by 8 bases, with 8 bases between them. Per the germline V gene, CDR1 is SGHAT and CDR2 is FQNNGV. The CDR3 has 12 amino acids.

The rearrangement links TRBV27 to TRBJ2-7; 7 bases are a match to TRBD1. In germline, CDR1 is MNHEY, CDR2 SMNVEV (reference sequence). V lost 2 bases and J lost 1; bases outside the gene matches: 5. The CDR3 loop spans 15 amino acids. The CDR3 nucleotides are TGTGCCAGCAGTTTAGTAGGGGGCGGATCCTACGAGCAGTACTTC. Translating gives CASSLVGGGSYEQYF.

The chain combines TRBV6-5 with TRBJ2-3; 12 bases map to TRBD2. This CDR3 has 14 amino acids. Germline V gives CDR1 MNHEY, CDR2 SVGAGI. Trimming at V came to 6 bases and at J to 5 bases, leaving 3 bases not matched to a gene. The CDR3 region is CASSPLAGGDTQYF. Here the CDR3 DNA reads TGTGCCAGCAGCCCACTAGCGGGGGGAGATACGCAGTATTTT.

The CDR3 DNA is TGTGCCAGCAGCCAACTGGGAGCATCGGGGGAGCAGTACTTC. It encodes CASSQLGASGEQYF. The J gene is TRBJ2-7, the V gene TRBV3-1 (or the pseudogene TRBV3-2); the D gene is possibly TRBD2 (5 bases). Germline V CDR1 and CDR2: LGHDT, YNNKEL (reference sequence). Trimming took off 2 bases at V and 7 bases at J, with 15 bases between the two ends. CDR3 length equals 14 residues.

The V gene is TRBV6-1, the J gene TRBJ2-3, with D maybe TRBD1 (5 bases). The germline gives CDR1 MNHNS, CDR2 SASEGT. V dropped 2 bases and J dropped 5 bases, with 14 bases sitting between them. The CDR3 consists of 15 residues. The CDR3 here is CASSETWQGGDTQYF. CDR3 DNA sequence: TGTGCCAGCAGTGAAACCTGGCAGGGCGGAGATACGCAGTATTTT.

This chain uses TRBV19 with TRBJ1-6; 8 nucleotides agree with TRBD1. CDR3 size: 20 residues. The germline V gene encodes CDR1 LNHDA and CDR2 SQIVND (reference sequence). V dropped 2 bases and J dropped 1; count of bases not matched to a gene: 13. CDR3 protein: CASSISGQGLYGSYNSPLHF. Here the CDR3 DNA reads TGTGCCAGTAGTATATCAGGACAGGGACTTTATGGGTCCTATAATTCACCCCTCCACTTT.

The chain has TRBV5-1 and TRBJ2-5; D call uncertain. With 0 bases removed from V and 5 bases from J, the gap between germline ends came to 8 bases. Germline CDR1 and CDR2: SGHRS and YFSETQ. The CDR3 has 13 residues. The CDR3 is CASSLGPQETQYF. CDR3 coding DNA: TGCGCCAGCAGCTTGGGTCCGCAGGAGACCCAGTACTTC.

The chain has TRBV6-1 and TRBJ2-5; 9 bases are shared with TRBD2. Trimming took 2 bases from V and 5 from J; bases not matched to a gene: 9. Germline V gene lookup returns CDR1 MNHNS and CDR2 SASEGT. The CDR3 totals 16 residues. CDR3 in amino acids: CASSEIGGGAFETQYF. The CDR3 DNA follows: TGTGCCAGCAGTGAAATCGGCGGGGGGGCCTTTGAGACCCAGTACTTC.

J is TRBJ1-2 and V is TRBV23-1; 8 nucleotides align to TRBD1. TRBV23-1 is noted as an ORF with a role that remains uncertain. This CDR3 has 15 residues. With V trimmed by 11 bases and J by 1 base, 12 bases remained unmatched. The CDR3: CAPIGNRGDNYGYTF. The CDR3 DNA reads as TGCGCCCCCATCGGGAACAGGGGGGATAACTATGGCTACACCTTC.

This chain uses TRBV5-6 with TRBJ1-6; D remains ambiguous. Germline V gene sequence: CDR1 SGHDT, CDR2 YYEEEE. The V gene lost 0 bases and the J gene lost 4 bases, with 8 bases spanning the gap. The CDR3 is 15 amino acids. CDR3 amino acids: CASSLAGVYNSPLHF. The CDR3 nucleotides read TGTGCCAGCAGCTTGGCCGGAGTTTATAATTCACCCCTCCACTTT.

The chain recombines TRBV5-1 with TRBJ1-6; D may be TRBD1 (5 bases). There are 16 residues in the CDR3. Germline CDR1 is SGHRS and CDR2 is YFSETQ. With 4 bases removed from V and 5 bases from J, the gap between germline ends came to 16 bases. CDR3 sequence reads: CASSVGVAVDNSPLHF. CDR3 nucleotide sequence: TGCGCCAGCAGCGTGGGGGTGGCGGTAGATAATTCACCCCTCCACTTT.

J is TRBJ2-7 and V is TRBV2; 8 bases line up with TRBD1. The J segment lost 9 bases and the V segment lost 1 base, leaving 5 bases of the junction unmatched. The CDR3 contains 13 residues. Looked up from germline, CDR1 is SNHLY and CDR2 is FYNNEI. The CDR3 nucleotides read TGTGCCAGCAGTGAAGAGCAGGGGGCTAGGCAGTACTTC. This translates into CASSEEQGARQYF.

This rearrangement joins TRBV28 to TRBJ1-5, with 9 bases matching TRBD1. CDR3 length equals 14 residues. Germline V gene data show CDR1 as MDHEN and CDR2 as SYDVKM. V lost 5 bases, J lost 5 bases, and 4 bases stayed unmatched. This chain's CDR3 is CASSIGQGYQPQHF. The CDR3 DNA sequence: TGTGCCAGCAGTATAGGACAGGGGTATCAGCCCCAGCATTTT. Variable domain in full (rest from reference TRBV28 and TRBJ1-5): DVKVTQSSRYLVKRTGEKVFLECVQDMDHENMFWYRQDPGLGLRLIYFSYDVKMKEKGDIPEGYSVSREKKERFSLILESASTNQTSMYLCASSIGQGYQPQHFGDGTRLSIL.

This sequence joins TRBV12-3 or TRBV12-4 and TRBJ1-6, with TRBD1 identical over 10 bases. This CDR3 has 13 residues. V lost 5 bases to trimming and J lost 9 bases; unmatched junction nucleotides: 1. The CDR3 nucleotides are TGTGCCAGCAGTGGACAGGGGGTTTCACCCCTCCACTTT. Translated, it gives CASSGQGVSPLHF.

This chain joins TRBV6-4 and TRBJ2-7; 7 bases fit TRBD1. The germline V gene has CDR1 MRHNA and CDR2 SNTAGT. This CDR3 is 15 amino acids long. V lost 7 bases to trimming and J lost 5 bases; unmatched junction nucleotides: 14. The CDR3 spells CASKAFTGVSHEQYF. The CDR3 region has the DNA TGTGCCAGCAAGGCCTTTACAGGGGTTTCCCACGAGCAGTACTTC.

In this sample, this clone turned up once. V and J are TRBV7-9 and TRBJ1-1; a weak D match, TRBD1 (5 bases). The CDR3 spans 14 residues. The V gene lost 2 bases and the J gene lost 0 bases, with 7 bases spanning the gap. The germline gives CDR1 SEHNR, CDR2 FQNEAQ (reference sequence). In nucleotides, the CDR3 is TGTGCCAGCAGCTTAAAGGGGCTGAACACTGAAGCTTTCTTT. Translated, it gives CASSLKGLNTEAFF. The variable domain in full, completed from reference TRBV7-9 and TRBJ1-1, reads DTGVSQNPRHKITKRGQNVTFRCDPISEHNRLYWYRQTLGQGPEFLTYFQNEAQLEKSRLLSDRFSAERPKGSFSTLEIQRTEQGDSAMYLCASSLKGLNTEAFFGQGTRLTVV.

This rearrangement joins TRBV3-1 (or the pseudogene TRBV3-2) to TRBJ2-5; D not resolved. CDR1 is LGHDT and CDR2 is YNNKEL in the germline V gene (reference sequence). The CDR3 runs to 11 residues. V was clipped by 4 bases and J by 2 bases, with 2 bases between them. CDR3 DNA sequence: TGTGCCAGCAGCCCGCAAGAGACCCAGTACTTC. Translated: CASSPQETQYF.

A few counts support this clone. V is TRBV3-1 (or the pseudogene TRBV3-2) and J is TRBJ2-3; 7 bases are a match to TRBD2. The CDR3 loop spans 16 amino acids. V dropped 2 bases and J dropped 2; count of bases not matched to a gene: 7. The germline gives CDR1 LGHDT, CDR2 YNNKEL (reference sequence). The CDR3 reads CASSQWLADFTDTQYF. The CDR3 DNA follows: TGTGCCAGCAGCCAATGGCTAGCGGACTTCACAGATACGCAGTATTTT.

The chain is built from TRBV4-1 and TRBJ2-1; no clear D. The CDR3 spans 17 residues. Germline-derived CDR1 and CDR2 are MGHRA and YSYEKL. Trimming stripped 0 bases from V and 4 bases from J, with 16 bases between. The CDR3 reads CASSQDPSREAYNEQFF. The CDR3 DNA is TGCGCCAGCAGCCAAGATCCAAGCCGAGAGGCTTACAATGAGCAGTTCTTC.

This chain's CDR3 is CASSSQGTGTTRDGYTF. CDR3 bases: TGTGCCAGCAGCTCCCAAGGGACAGGGACCACCAGAGATGGCTACACCTTC. J is TRBJ1-2 and V is TRBV11-3, with TRBD1 matching over 9 bases. From germline, CDR1 is SGHNT and CDR2 YENEEA. Germline trimming cut 4 bases from V and 6 bases from J; bases unmatched to any gene: 15. This CDR3 is built from 17 residues. Full variable domain (rest looked up from reference TRBV11-3 and TRBJ1-2): EAGVVQSPRYKIIEKKQPVAFWCNPISGHNTLYWYLQNLGQGPELLIRYENEEAVDDSQLPKDRFSAERLKGVDSTLKIQPAELGDSAVYLCASSSQGTGTTRDGYTFGSGTRLTVV.